Below, 32 T cell receptor beta chains from the same sample are listed, as sequenced in a study of cytomegalovirus exposure and HLA in healthy donors. Primers for the PCR totalled 60 Vbeta and 13 Jbeta. Sequenced by immunoSEQ multiplex PCR; TCRdb stores in-frame clones only, minus some. The top ten clones hold nearly 6% of a sample with around 130,000 clones, 74% of them seen once. Sequenced sample: PBMCs. These receptors all stem from a woman between 50 and 59 years old in good health and CMV-seropositive.

This clone has just one count. The CDR3 here is CASSSGTDFYEQYF. The CDR3 DNA is TGTGCCAGCAGTTCCGGGACAGATTTTTACGAGCAGTACTTC. V and J are TRBV13 and TRBJ2-7, with 7 positions matching TRBD1. This CDR3 region has 14 residues. Germline lookup yields CDR1 PRHDT and CDR2 FYEKMQ (reference sequence). V was pared by 6 bases and J by 4 bases, with 9 bases of the junction left unmatched.

This clone was detected only a few times. The chain recombines TRBV10-3 with TRBJ2-7; the match to TRBD1 covers 8 bases. CDR1 is ENHRY, CDR2 SYGVKD, per germline. V was pared by 10 bases and J by 4 bases, with 6 bases of the junction left unmatched. This CDR3 spans 12 amino acids. The chain's CDR3 is CATSDRDYEQYF. CDR3 sequence (DNA): TGTGCCACCTCGGACAGGGATTACGAGCAGTACTTC.

This clone was seen only once. V and J are TRBV4-2 and TRBJ2-7; the D gene is possibly TRBD2 (5 bases). From germline, CDR1 is LGHNA and CDR2 YNFKEQ. The CDR3 covers 14 residues. The V end lost 1 base, the J end lost 6 bases, and 13 bases lay between the germline ends. The chain's CDR3 is CASSQVLEEGEQYF. Written as DNA, the CDR3 is TGTGCCAGCAGCCAAGTCCTGGAGGAAGGCGAGCAGTACTTC.

The chain links TRBV5-1 to TRBJ2-7; TRBD1 agrees at 9 bases. The CDR3 extends over 14 amino acids. V was clipped by 7 bases and J by 2 bases; unmatched bases: 7. Per germline, CDR1 SGHRS and CDR2 YFSETQ. CDR3 sequence (DNA): TGCGCCAGCTGTACAGGGGGCCCCCCCTACGAGCAGTACTTC. It yields the protein CASCTGGPPYEQYF. The variable domain in full, completed from reference TRBV5-1 and TRBJ2-7, reads KAGVTQTPRYLIKTRGQQVTLSCSPISGHRSVSWYQQTPGQGLQFLFEYFSETQRNKGNFPGRFSGRQFSNSRSEMNVSTLELGDSALYLCASCTGGPPYEQYFGPGTRLTVT.

The CDR3 sequence is CASSLSRAGSNYGYTF. The CDR3 DNA sequence: TGTGCCAGCAGTTTATCCCGGGCCGGGAGCAACTATGGCTACACCTTC. The V gene is TRBV27, the J gene TRBJ1-2; no firm D call. Trimming took off 0 bases at V and 2 bases at J, with 13 bases between the two ends. This CDR3 has 16 amino acids. Germline V lookup: CDR1 MNHEY, CDR2 SMNVEV (reference sequence).

The rearrangement joins TRBV30 to TRBJ2-5, with TRBD2 identical over 10 bases. Per the germline V gene, CDR1 is GTSNPN and CDR2 is SVGIG (reference sequence). V lost 2 bases to trimming and J lost 5 bases; unmatched junction nucleotides: 11. This CDR3 is built from 16 residues. The CDR3 loop reads CAWSPALAGVRETQYF. The CDR3 DNA reads TGTGCCTGGAGTCCGGCCCTAGCGGGGGTACGGGAGACCCAGTACTTC.

The chain joins TRBV11-3 to TRBJ2-5; tentative D call: TRBD1 (6 bases). Per the germline V gene, CDR1 is SGHNT and CDR2 is YENEEA. The length of the CDR3 is 13 residues. The V end was cut by 6 bases, the J end by 1 base, with 9 bases between. CDR3 loop: CASRDSPQETQYF. CDR3 coding DNA: TGTGCCAGCAGGGACAGTCCCCAAGAGACCCAGTACTTC.

V gene TRBV29-1 combines with J gene TRBJ2-7; D gene uncertain. CDR3 length equals 12 residues. Germline V gene lookup returns CDR1 SQVTM and CDR2 ANQGSEA. V lost 4 bases to trimming and J lost 2 bases, with 9 bases between them. The CDR3 coding sequence is TGCAGCGTTGGAGGCCAGACCTACGAGCAGTACTTC. It yields the protein CSVGGQTYEQYF.

As concerns this clone: A read error may account for a junction end that differs from germline. V gene TRBV5-6 combines with J gene TRBJ2-5; D may be TRBD2 (6 bases). This CDR3 comprises 14 residues. Germline-derived CDR1 and CDR2 are SGHDT and YYEEEE. CDR3 in DNA: TGTGCCAACAGCCCCCTAGCGAACCAAGAGACCCAGTACTTC. It codes for CANSPLANQETQYF.

This clone was seen a single time. The chain carries TRBV7-2 and TRBJ1-2; tentatively, D is TRBD1 (6 bases). Trimming took 0 bases from V and 3 from J, leaving 8 bases between them. The CDR3 extends over 14 amino acids. CDR1 SGHTA and CDR2 FQGNSA come from the germline V gene. The CDR3 reads CASSLAWTDYGYTF. In DNA form, the CDR3 reads TGTGCCAGCAGCTTAGCGTGGACAGACTATGGCTACACCTTC. Drawing the rest from reference TRBV7-2 and TRBJ1-2, the complete variable domain is GAGVSQSPSNKVTEKGKDVELRCDPISGHTALYWYRQSLGQGLEFLIYFQGNSAPDKSGLPSDRFSAERTGGSVSTLTIQRTQQEDSAVYLCASSLAWTDYGYTFGSGTRLTVV.

This clone was observed a single time. This chain connects TRBV14 to TRBJ2-1; 7 bases line up with TRBD2. Germline-derived CDR1 and CDR2 are SGHDN and FVKESK. This CDR3 has 17 residues. Trimming at V came to 3 bases and at J to 6 bases, leaving 14 bases not matched to a gene. The CDR3 DNA reads as TGTGCCAGCAGCCAGCTTTTGACTAGCCCTTTTTTCAATGAGCAGTTCTTC. Protein: CASSQLLTSPFFNEQFF. Using reference TRBV14 and TRBJ2-1 for the parts outside the CDR3, the full variable domain is EAGVTQFPSHSVIEKGQTVTLRCDPISGHDNLYWYRRVMGKEIKFLLHFVKESKQDESGMPNNRFLAERTGGTYSTLKVQPAELEDSGVYFCASSQLLTSPFFNEQFFGPGTRLTVL.

V gene TRBV5-4 combines with J gene TRBJ2-2; D not resolved. V dropped 0 bases and J dropped 3 bases, with 3 bases sitting between them. The germline CDR1 and CDR2 sequences are SGHNT and YYREEE (reference sequence). The CDR3 runs 13 residues. DNA of the CDR3: TGTGCCAGCAGCTTGGCGGACACCGGGGAGCTGTTTTTT. Encoded protein: CASSLADTGELFF.

The rearrangement links TRBV10-3 to TRBJ2-2; 9 nucleotides align to TRBD1. Germline V gene sequence: CDR1 ENHRY, CDR2 SYGVKD. Trimming took 7 bases from V and 8 from J; bases not matched to a gene: 11. CDR3 size: 15 residues. The CDR3 nucleotides are TGTGCCATCAAACAGGGGGCCCGAGAGGAGGGGGAGCTGTTTTTT. Translation gives CAIKQGAREEGELFF.

The chain carries TRBV4-3 and TRBJ1-6; no reliable D call. Trimming removed 6 bases from V and 6 bases from J, with 18 bases in between. The germline CDR1 and CDR2 sequences are LGHNA and YSLEER. This CDR3 is built from 16 residues. CDR3 region: CASRAMAGATNSPLHF. The CDR3 coding sequence is TGCGCCAGCAGAGCGATGGCGGGCGCAACTAATTCACCCCTCCACTTT.

This CDR3 reads CSVERQGLSTEAFF. The CDR3 bases are TGCAGCGTTGAGCGACAGGGGTTGAGCACTGAAGCTTTCTTT. The chain joins TRBV29-1 to TRBJ1-1; the match to TRBD1 covers 8 bases. Germline CDR1 SQVTM, CDR2 ANQGSEA. J lost 4 bases, V lost 3 bases, and 7 bases had no gene match. CDR3 length: 14 residues.

Worth noting for this clone: One end of the junction does not line up with germline, which may come from a read error. CDR3 in amino acids: CSVDGGGGYPF. CDR3 nucleotide sequence: TGCAGCGTTGACGGGGGTGGTGGCTACCCCTTC. The V gene is TRBV29-1, the J gene TRBJ1-2; D is perhaps TRBD1 (5 bases). Germline CDR1 is SQVTM and CDR2 is ANQGSEA. This CDR3 contains 11 residues.

The chain recombines TRBV7-2 with TRBJ2-5; 10 positions match TRBD1. Germline values: CDR1 SGHTA, CDR2 FQGNSA. The ends lost 10 bases at V and 5 bases at J; junction bases unmatched: 10. CDR3 length equals 14 residues. CDR3 amino acids: CATVRDRGPETQYF. The CDR3 DNA follows: TGTGCCACTGTACGGGACAGGGGACCTGAGACCCAGTACTTC. The entire variable domain, with the rest obtained from reference TRBV7-2 and TRBJ2-5, is as follows: GAGVSQSPSNKVTEKGKDVELRCDPISGHTALYWYRQSLGQGLEFLIYFQGNSAPDKSGLPSDRFSAERTGGSVSTLTIQRTQQEDSAVYLCATVRDRGPETQYFGPGTRLLVL.

This clone has just a few counts. This chain uses TRBV5-6 with TRBJ2-3, with 8 bases lining up with TRBD1. CDR1 is SGHDT, CDR2 YYEEEE, per germline. CDR3 length: 14 amino acids. The V gene end was trimmed by 3 bases and the J gene end by 2 bases; junction bases not matched to a gene: 2. CDR3 protein: CASSSDRVTDTQYF. The CDR3 DNA sequence: TGTGCCAGCAGCTCGGACAGGGTCACAGATACGCAGTATTTT.

V usage is TRBV2 and J usage is TRBJ2-3; D perhaps matches TRBD1 (6 bases). The V end was cut by 6 bases, the J end by 13 bases, with 17 bases between. The V gene's germline CDR1 is SNHLY and CDR2 FYNNEI. This CDR3 contains 12 residues. CDR3 DNA sequence: TGTGCCAGCAGCGGCGATCAGGGGATCAAGTATTTT. Residues: CASSGDQGIKYF.

This clone was detected only once. The J gene is TRBJ2-1, the V gene TRBV11-2, with unresolved D. V lost 4 bases and J 0 bases, leaving 13 bases between the germline ends. Germline V lookup: CDR1 SGHAT, CDR2 FQNNGV. The CDR3 runs 16 residues. The CDR3 region is CASSSRGDSSYNEQFF. The DNA for the CDR3 is TGTGCCAGCAGCTCCCGCGGCGATAGCTCCTACAATGAGCAGTTCTTC.

V gene TRBV7-8 combines with J gene TRBJ1-1; D remains ambiguous. CDR3 length equals 14 residues. Trimming stripped 1 base from V and 2 bases from J, with 8 bases between. The germline V gene has CDR1 SGHVS and CDR2 FQNEAQ. CDR3 loop: CASSLGELNTEAFF. In DNA, the CDR3 is TGTGCCAGCAGCTTAGGCGAGCTAAACACTGAAGCTTTCTTT.

The rearrangement joins TRBV10-3 to TRBJ1-5; maybe TRBD1 (6 bases). Germline CDR1 is ENHRY and CDR2 is SYGVKD. This CDR3 spans 13 amino acids. V was cut by 7 bases and J by 5 bases, with 12 bases left in between. CDR3 nucleotide sequence: TGTGCCATCAACAGGGAAAACGATCAGCCCCAGCATTTT. Its protein is CAINRENDQPQHF.

This clone was observed a single time. The chain links TRBV6-1 to TRBJ1-2; possibly TRBD1 for D (6 bases). V lost 6 bases and J lost 2, with 10 bases in between. The CDR3 length is 13 residues. The germline CDR1 and CDR2 sequences are MNHNS and SASEGT. The CDR3 here is CASRWGPNYGYTF. CDR3 nucleotide sequence: TGTGCCAGCAGGTGGGGGCCGAACTATGGCTACACCTTC.

The chain is built from TRBV9 and TRBJ1-1, with D uncertain. This CDR3 has 13 residues. The germline CDR1 and CDR2 sequences are SGDLS and YYNGEE. Trimming stripped 0 bases from V and 1 base from J, with 4 bases between. As DNA, the CDR3 is TGTGCCAGCAGCGTAGCTCCGAACACTGAAGCTTTCTTT. It yields the protein CASSVAPNTEAFF.

The V and J genes are TRBV6-5 and TRBJ2-6; weak D call: TRBD2 (6 bases). The V and J ends lost 0 bases and 0 bases respectively, with 6 bases between them. CDR1 is MNHEY and CDR2 is SVGAGI in the germline V gene. The CDR3 has 16 residues. The DNA for the CDR3 is TGTGCCAGCAGTTACTCGGGGGGCTCTGGGGCCAACGTCCTGACTTTC. Translated: CASSYSGGSGANVLTF.

This clone has just a few counts. The chain joins TRBV15 to TRBJ1-3, with a possible D match to TRBD1 (5 bases). CDR3 length: 14 residues. Trimming removed 5 bases from V and 2 bases from J, with 10 bases in between. Per germline, CDR1 LNHNV and CDR2 YYDKDF (reference sequence). The CDR3 DNA sequence: TGTGCCACCAGCCCCATAGGGGCTGGAAACACCATATATTTT. Translating it yields CATSPIGAGNTIYF.

This clone is medium-sized (0.01 to 0.1%). This chain uses TRBV6-1 with TRBJ2-7; unclear D gene. The V end lost 7 bases, the J end lost 5 bases, and 9 bases lay between the germline ends. This CDR3 has 11 residues. Germline-derived CDR1 and CDR2 are MNHNS and SASEGT. The CDR3: CASTLDHEQYF. CDR3 nucleotides: TGTGCCAGCACCCTAGACCACGAGCAGTACTTC.

The J gene is TRBJ2-5, the V gene TRBV19, with D possibly matching TRBD1 (6 bases). Germline CDR1 is LNHDA and CDR2 is SQIVND (reference sequence). This CDR3 spans 12 amino acids. V lost 2 bases, J lost 5 bases, and 6 bases lay in between. Here the CDR3 DNA reads TGTGCCAGTAGTATAAGGGGGGAGACCCAGTACTTC. It translates to CASSIRGETQYF.

The V call is TRBV2, the J call TRBJ1-2; TRBD1 matches at 7 bases. Per germline, CDR1 SNHLY and CDR2 FYNNEI. Trimming removed 7 bases from V and 4 bases from J; junction bases left unmatched: 9. The CDR3 is 14 amino acids. CDR3 sequence (DNA): TGTGCCAGCACCCTAGGGGGCAGACCCTATGGCTACACCTTC. This translates into CASTLGGRPYGYTF.

This rearrangement joins TRBV7-7 to TRBJ2-3; 7 bases agree with TRBD1. Losses at the gene ends were 3 bases for V and 4 bases for J; bases not matched to a gene: 1. CDR1 SSHAT and CDR2 FNYEAQ come from the germline V gene (reference sequence). This CDR3 spans 13 amino acids. DNA of the CDR3: TGTGCCAGCAGCTTTCAGGGGGCAGATACGCAGTATTTT. It codes for CASSFQGADTQYF.

CDR3 sequence reads: CASSQDPRDSSYNEQFF. CDR3 DNA sequence: TGTGCCAGCAGCCAAGATCCCCGGGACAGCTCCTACAATGAGCAGTTCTTC. The genes are TRBV4-2 and TRBJ2-1, with TRBD1 identical over 7 bases. V was pared by 0 bases and J by 0 bases, with 5 bases of the junction left unmatched. This CDR3 spans 17 amino acids. Per the germline V gene, CDR1 is LGHNA and CDR2 is YNFKEQ.

The chain links TRBV6-5 to TRBJ2-7; D is perhaps TRBD2 (6 bases). V was shortened by 7 bases and J by 5 bases, with 18 bases between the two germline ends. Germline CDR1 is MNHEY and CDR2 is SVGAGI. This CDR3 is 14 amino acids long. The CDR3 bases are TGTGCCAGCACCCCGAGGGTCTCGGGGGACGAGCAGTACTTC. This codes for CASTPRVSGDEQYF.